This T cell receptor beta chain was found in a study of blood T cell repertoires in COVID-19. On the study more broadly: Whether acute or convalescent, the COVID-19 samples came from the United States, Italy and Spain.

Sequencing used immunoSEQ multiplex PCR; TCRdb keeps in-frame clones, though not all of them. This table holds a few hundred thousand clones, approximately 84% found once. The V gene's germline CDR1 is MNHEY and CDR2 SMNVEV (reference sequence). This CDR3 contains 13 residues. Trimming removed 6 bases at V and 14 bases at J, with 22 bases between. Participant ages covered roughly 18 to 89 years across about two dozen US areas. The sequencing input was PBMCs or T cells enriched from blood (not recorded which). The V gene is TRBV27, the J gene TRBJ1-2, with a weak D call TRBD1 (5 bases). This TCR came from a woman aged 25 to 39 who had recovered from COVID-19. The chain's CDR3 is CASSLREGLAVTF. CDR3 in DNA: TGTGCCAGCAGCCTCAGGGAGGGGCTCGCGGTAACCTTC.